The 8 T cell receptor beta chains below all came from one sample that was sequenced in a study of cytomegalovirus exposure and HLA in healthy donors. The PCR employed 60 Vbeta primers together with 13 Jbeta primers. The repertoire was sequenced with immunoSEQ multiplex PCR; TCRdb's copy has only in-frame clones and lacks some. This sample has some 190,000 clones; about 10% occur once, and the top ten carry about 1.2%. The source material was PBMCs. Receptor source: a woman in her twenties or thirties in good health and CMV-seropositive.

In DNA form, the CDR3 reads TGCGCCAGCAGCTTCCAGGGCTACGAGCAGTACTTC. It codes for CASSFQGYEQYF. The chain employs TRBV5-1 and TRBJ2-7; the D gene is possibly TRBD1 (5 bases). Germline CDR1 reads SGHRS; CDR2 reads YFSETQ. The CDR3 loop spans 12 amino acids. The V end was cut by 2 bases, the J end by 3 bases, with 6 bases between.

The rearrangement joins TRBV29-1 to TRBJ2-5, with a tentative D call TRBD1 (5 bases). CDR1 and CDR2 from the germline V gene are SQVTM and ANQGSEA. V was trimmed by 4 bases and J by 2 bases, leaving 8 bases between them. The CDR3 has 12 amino acids. Here the CDR3 reads CSVARDQETQYF. CDR3 DNA sequence: TGCAGCGTTGCCAGGGATCAAGAGACCCAGTACTTC.

The chain employs TRBV12-5 and TRBJ2-1; TRBD1 agrees at 9 bases. CDR3 length: 17 residues. Germline V gene lookup returns CDR1 LGHNT and CDR2 FRNRAP. Trimming removed 6 bases from V and 10 bases from J; junction bases left unmatched: 19. CDR3 coding DNA: TGTGCTAGTGGCCGCACCCTTCCGGGACAGGGTAGTGTCGAGCAGTTCTTC. Its protein product is CASGRTLPGQGSVEQFF.

The chain uses TRBV18 and TRBJ1-1, with D tentatively TRBD1 (6 bases). Trimming cost V 6 bases and J 3 bases, with 26 bases left between them. The germline CDR1 and CDR2 sequences are KGHSH and LQKENI. This CDR3 has 18 residues. The CDR3 loop reads CASSTLQGTLAGYTEAFF. The CDR3 DNA reads as TGTGCCAGCTCGACCCTCCAGGGGACCCTCGCAGGATACACTGAAGCTTTCTTT.

This clone was seen a handful of times. At one end, the junction sequence differs from germline, possibly due to a read error. The V gene is TRBV15, the J gene TRBJ2-7; the D gene is possibly TRBD1 (5 bases). This CDR3 is 14 amino acids long. Looked up from germline, CDR1 is LNHNV and CDR2 is YYDKDF (reference sequence). CDR3: CATSRAPHRSEQYF. CDR3 bases: TGCGCCACCAGCAGGGCCCCTCATCGGAGCGAGCAGTACTTC.

This clone showed up just a few times. The chain couples TRBV5-1 to TRBJ2-2; 9 positions match TRBD2. This CDR3 comprises 16 residues. J was trimmed by 5 bases and V by 2 bases; bases with no gene match: 7. Germline CDR1 is SGHRS and CDR2 is YFSETQ. The CDR3 protein is CASSFHSGRNTGELFF. As DNA, the CDR3 is TGCGCCAGCAGCTTTCATAGCGGGAGAAATACCGGGGAGCTGTTTTTT.

V gene TRBV6-1 combines with J gene TRBJ2-7, with D tentatively TRBD2 (5 bases). V was trimmed by 7 bases and J by 1 base, leaving 8 bases between them. The CDR3 sequence is 12 residues long. Germline CDR1 reads MNHNS; CDR2 reads SASEGT. The DNA of the CDR3 is TGTGCCAGCAAGAGGACTTCCTACGAGCAGTACTTC. It encodes CASKRTSYEQYF.

V gene TRBV5-6 combines with J gene TRBJ1-1; D unclear. Germline CDR1 is SGHDT and CDR2 is YYEEEE. CDR3 length: 16 amino acids. Trimming cost V 4 bases and J 0 bases, with 16 bases left between them. The CDR3 DNA follows: TGTGCCAGCAGCCTCCCGAGGACGGGAATGAACACTGAAGCTTTCTTT. Amino acid sequence: CASSLPRTGMNTEAFF.